A single sample gave rise to the 27 T cell receptor beta chains below, sequenced in a study of T cell clonotyping in hematopoietic cell transplantation. Method: immunoSEQ multiplex PCR; TCRdb's copy keeps in-frame clones and lacks some. The table records roughly 1,500 clones, 70% to 85% of them present only once. Sample: PBMCs, taken 30 days after allogeneic stem cell transplant. The source is a young adult male patient who had an allogeneic stem cell transplant, so T cells may come from the graft donor. Some clones in this sample may be carry-over from other donors' samples.

The CDR3 here is CASSKTTSSQSRANVLTF. The CDR3 coding sequence is TGTGCCAGCAGCAAAACCACCAGCTCACAAAGTCGGGCCAACGTCCTGACTTTC. The chain is built from TRBV7-4 and TRBJ2-6; D is undetermined. The CDR3 is made up of 18 amino acids. The V end lost 5 bases, the J end lost 5 bases, and 22 bases lay between the germline ends. Germline CDR1 SGHVT, CDR2 SQSDAQ.

The chain uses TRBV5-1 and TRBJ1-4; the match to TRBD1 covers 8 bases. The V gene's germline CDR1 is SGHRS and CDR2 YFSETQ. This CDR3 comprises 15 residues. J lost 2 bases, V lost 2 bases, and 2 bases had no gene match. DNA of the CDR3: TGCGCCAGCAGCTTCAGGGGGCTCACTAATGAAAAACTGTTTTTT. This translates into CASSFRGLTNEKLFF.

The rearrangement links TRBV6-1 to TRBJ1-2, with 7 nucleotides matching TRBD1. Losses at the gene ends were 0 bases for V and 4 bases for J; bases not matched to a gene: 8. Germline values: CDR1 MNHNS, CDR2 SASEGT. The CDR3 is 16 residues long. CDR3 residues: CASSEAGQYPTYGYTF. The CDR3 DNA reads TGTGCCAGCAGTGAAGCGGGACAGTATCCGACCTATGGCTACACCTTC.

The chain links TRBV6-1 to TRBJ2-3; D may correspond to TRBD1 or TRBD2 (8 bases each). With 1 base removed from V and 7 bases from J, the gap between germline ends came to 27 bases. Germline lookup yields CDR1 MNHNS and CDR2 SASEGT. This CDR3 contains 19 residues. For the CDR3, the DNA is TGTGCCAGCAGTGAAGTAGTAGGACAGGGAGCGGGAGTAACAAATACGCAGTATTTT. This codes for CASSEVVGQGAGVTNTQYF.

This chain connects TRBV5-1 to TRBJ1-3; perhaps TRBD1 as D (6 bases). The CDR3 length is 16 residues. The germline V gene has CDR1 SGHRS and CDR2 YFSETQ. Trimming removed 2 bases at V and 0 bases at J, with 12 bases between. Written as DNA, the CDR3 is TGCGCCAGCAGCTTAGGGGGGACCAACTCTGGAAACACCATATATTTT. This gives the protein CASSLGGTNSGNTIYF.

The chain employs TRBV19 and TRBJ2-1, with a tentative D call TRBD1 (5 bases). This CDR3 has 15 residues. Trimming took off 1 base at V and 3 bases at J, with 10 bases between the two ends. CDR1 is LNHDA and CDR2 is SQIVND in the germline V gene (reference sequence). CDR3 DNA: TGTGCCAGTAGTATAGGGGGCACCTACTACAATGAGCAGTTCTTC. Amino acid sequence: CASSIGGTYYNEQFF. The whole variable domain, remainder taken from reference TRBV19 and TRBJ2-1, is DGGITQSPKYLFRKEGQNVTLSCEQNLNHDAMYWYRQDPGQGLRLIYYSQIVNDFQKGDIAEGYSVSREKKESFPLTVTSAQKNPTAFYLCASSIGGTYYNEQFFGPGTRLTVL.

The rearrangement joins TRBV30 to TRBJ2-5; D is ambiguous. The CDR3 has 12 residues. Trimming left V 1 base short and J 7 bases short, with 10 bases between. Germline CDR1 GTSNPN, CDR2 SVGIG (reference sequence). The CDR3 loop reads CAWSDRLVTQYF. DNA of the CDR3: TGTGCCTGGAGTGACCGGCTAGTGACCCAGTACTTC.

This chain joins TRBV19 and TRBJ1-1; maybe TRBD1 (5 bases). CDR3 size: 15 residues. CDR1 is LNHDA, CDR2 SQIVND, per germline (reference sequence). V was cut by 7 bases and J by 3 bases, with 18 bases left in between. CDR3 nucleotides: TGTGCCAGTACCATTACCCCGGGGACCGACACTGAAGCTTTCTTT. The encoded protein is CASTITPGTDTEAFF.

This clone has just one count. This chain uses TRBV7-2 with TRBJ2-7; D possibly corresponds to TRBD1 (6 bases). The CDR3 has 19 amino acids. CDR1 SGHTA and CDR2 FQGNSA come from the germline V gene. Trimming cost V 5 bases and J 2 bases, with 28 bases left between them. As DNA, the CDR3 is TGTGCCAGCAGCATCTTCTTCCCTGGGGGACAAGTTCAACCCTACGAGCAGTACTTC. Translated, it gives CASSIFFPGGQVQPYEQYF. The entire variable domain, with the rest obtained from reference TRBV7-2 and TRBJ2-7, is as follows: GAGVSQSPSNKVTEKGKDVELRCDPISGHTALYWYRQSLGQGLEFLIYFQGNSAPDKSGLPSDRFSAERTGGSVSTLTIQRTQQEDSAVYLCASSIFFPGGQVQPYEQYFGPGTRLTVT.

The J gene is TRBJ1-2, the V gene TRBV5-5; D perhaps matches TRBD1 (6 bases). Germline V gene data show CDR1 as SGHKS and CDR2 as YYEKEE (reference sequence). CDR3 size: 13 residues. V shed 1 base and J shed 8 bases, with 12 bases lying between them. CDR3 DNA sequence: TGTGCCAGCAGCTTGACAGGACAGCTGGGCTACACCTTC. Its protein product is CASSLTGQLGYTF.

This clone appeared a few times. The gene calls are TRBV9 and TRBJ1-4; 11 bases align to TRBD1. V shed 3 bases and J 8 bases; nucleotides not matched to a gene: 9. The CDR3 has 16 residues. The germline gives CDR1 SGDLS, CDR2 YYNGEE. CDR3 amino acids: CASSGPQGTGGEKLFF. The CDR3 DNA reads TGTGCCAGCAGCGGCCCACAGGGGACAGGGGGAGAAAAACTGTTTTTT.

This clone turned up a few times. The rearrangement uses TRBV6-4 and TRBJ2-5; D tentatively reads TRBD1 or TRBD2 (5 bases each). The CDR3 consists of 14 residues. V lost 6 bases to trimming and J lost 0 bases, with 11 bases between them. Germline V gene data show CDR1 as MRHNA and CDR2 as SNTAGT. For the CDR3, the DNA is TGTGCCAGCAGGGGACGGGGCTACCAAGAGACCCAGTACTTC. Translated, it gives CASRGRGYQETQYF.

This clone was recorded once. The V and J genes are TRBV7-9 and TRBJ2-5; weak D call: TRBD2 (6 bases). V was clipped by 5 bases and J by 0 bases, with 13 bases between them. The CDR3 is 15 residues long. The germline CDR1 and CDR2 sequences are SEHNR and FQNEAQ (reference sequence). The CDR3 is CASSLGRGYQETQYF. The CDR3 bases are TGTGCCAGCAGCCTAGGACGGGGGTACCAAGAGACCCAGTACTTC.

The chain joins TRBV4-2 to TRBJ2-3; 9 bases fit TRBD2. From germline, CDR1 is LGHNA and CDR2 YNFKEQ. The CDR3 has 17 residues. The J segment lost 3 bases and the V segment lost 0 bases, leaving 7 bases of the junction unmatched. The CDR3 loop reads CASSQDPSGAGTDTQYF. The CDR3 region has the DNA TGTGCCAGCAGCCAAGATCCTAGCGGGGCAGGGACAGATACGCAGTATTTT.

The rearrangement uses TRBV11-2 and TRBJ2-2; 15 bases are a match to TRBD2. Germline V gene data show CDR1 as SGHAT and CDR2 as FQNNGV. CDR3 length equals 19 residues. Trimming at V came to 8 bases and at J to 2 bases, leaving 12 bases not matched to a gene. The CDR3: CASGGLAGGTPINTGELFF. CDR3 DNA: TGTGCCAGCGGGGGACTAGCGGGAGGTACCCCAATTAACACCGGGGAGCTGTTTTTT.

The J gene is TRBJ1-2, the V gene TRBV12-2; the D segment call TRBD1 is taken from the table without a DNA check. TRBV12-2 is classified as a pseudogene. The CDR3 has 17 amino acids. The CDR3 bases are TGTGCAAGTCGCTTAGCGAGACAGGGGGTGATTAACTATGGCTACACCTTC. It codes for CASRLARQGVINYGYTF.

This chain joins TRBV6-5 and TRBJ1-2, with a tentative D call TRBD1 (5 bases). CDR3 size: 12 residues. Germline loops: CDR1 MNHEY, CDR2 SVGAGI. The V end was cut by 6 bases, the J end by 4 bases, with 9 bases between. The CDR3 DNA follows: TGTGCCAGCAGCCCTCAGGGCTATGGCTACACCTTC. It specifies CASSPQGYGYTF.

The rearrangement joins TRBV19 to TRBJ2-3; 9 nucleotides line up with TRBD2. Germline V CDR1 and CDR2: LNHDA, SQIVND (reference sequence). There are 17 residues in the CDR3. The V gene end was trimmed by 0 bases and the J gene end by 2 bases; junction bases not matched to a gene: 6. For the CDR3, the DNA is TGTGCCAGTAGTATAGATGTTCTAGCGGGATTCACAGATACGCAGTATTTT. This encodes CASSIDVLAGFTDTQYF.

V gene TRBV29-1 combines with J gene TRBJ2-1, with a possible D match to TRBD1 (6 bases). Germline-derived CDR1 and CDR2 are SQVTM and ANQGSEA. The CDR3 has 13 amino acids. V lost 3 bases, J lost 6 bases, and 12 bases lay in between. The CDR3 DNA sequence: TGCAGCGTTGACAGGGGTCTTCTCAATGAGCAGTTCTTC. As protein: CSVDRGLLNEQFF.

The V call is TRBV28, the J call TRBJ2-1, with D unresolved. The CDR3 consists of 11 residues. Germline CDR1 is MDHEN and CDR2 is SYDVKM. V gave up 7 bases and J gave up 8 bases, with 9 bases separating them. Here the CDR3 reads CASIRDYEQFF. DNA for the CDR3: TGTGCCAGCATCCGTGATTATGAGCAGTTCTTC.

The chain carries TRBV27 and TRBJ1-1; 7 bases align to TRBD1. V was pared by 2 bases and J by 4 bases, with 7 bases of the junction left unmatched. Germline V gives CDR1 MNHEY, CDR2 SMNVEV (reference sequence). CDR3 length: 15 amino acids. Here the CDR3 reads CASSLNRQGATEAFF. Here the CDR3 DNA reads TGTGCCAGCAGTTTAAATAGACAGGGAGCCACTGAAGCTTTCTTT.

The gene calls are TRBV4-1 and TRBJ2-1; possibly TRBD1 for D (5 bases). Trimming left V 3 bases short and J 5 bases short, with 14 bases between. CDR1 is MGHRA and CDR2 is YSYEKL in the germline V gene. The CDR3 is made up of 15 amino acids. The CDR3 nucleotides read TGCGCCAGCAGCCAGTCAGCAGGACATGACAATGAGCAGTTCTTC. Translation gives CASSQSAGHDNEQFF.

The V call is TRBV6-5, the J call TRBJ2-6, with D unresolved. V was cut by 7 bases and J by 2 bases, with 9 bases left in between. This CDR3 is built from 14 residues. CDR1 MNHEY and CDR2 SVGAGI come from the germline V gene. This CDR3 is CASTLEAGANVLTF. The CDR3 DNA sequence: TGTGCCAGCACTCTCGAGGCTGGGGCCAACGTCCTGACTTTC.

The count of this clone is one. The V call is TRBV7-9, the J call TRBJ1-4; no firm D call. CDR1 and CDR2 from the germline V gene are SEHNR and FQNEAQ (reference sequence). Trimming cost V 5 bases and J 7 bases, with 14 bases left between them. CDR3 length equals 14 residues. The CDR3 DNA follows: TGTGCCAGCAGCCCCGTTGCGAGGTTTGAAAAACTGTTTTTT. Its protein product is CASSPVARFEKLFF.

The chain recombines TRBV7-9 with TRBJ2-2, with 10 bases fitting TRBD1. The CDR3 has 16 residues. V shed 2 bases and J 3 bases; nucleotides not matched to a gene: 3. CDR1 is SEHNR, CDR2 FQNEAQ, per germline (reference sequence). This chain's CDR3 is CASSLRQGADTGELFF. Written as DNA, the CDR3 is TGTGCCAGCAGCTTAAGACAGGGGGCGGACACCGGGGAGCTGTTTTTT.

This chain joins TRBV6-6 and TRBJ2-7; D perhaps matches TRBD2 (8 bases). V lost 6 bases, J lost 0 bases, and 15 bases lay in between. This CDR3 spans 15 amino acids. Germline CDR1 MNHNY, CDR2 SVGAGI (reference sequence). CDR3 in amino acids: CASSRSGDSSYEQYF. CDR3 coding DNA: TGTGCCAGCAGCCGTAGCGGGGACAGCTCCTACGAGCAGTACTTC.

The genes are TRBV2 and TRBJ2-2; no clear D. The CDR3 has 15 amino acids. V lost 3 bases and J lost 5, with 13 bases in between. Germline V gene data show CDR1 as SNHLY and CDR2 as FYNNEI. The CDR3 is CASSDSMGRTGELFF. CDR3 nucleotide sequence: TGTGCCAGCAGTGACTCCATGGGCCGAACCGGGGAGCTGTTTTTT.